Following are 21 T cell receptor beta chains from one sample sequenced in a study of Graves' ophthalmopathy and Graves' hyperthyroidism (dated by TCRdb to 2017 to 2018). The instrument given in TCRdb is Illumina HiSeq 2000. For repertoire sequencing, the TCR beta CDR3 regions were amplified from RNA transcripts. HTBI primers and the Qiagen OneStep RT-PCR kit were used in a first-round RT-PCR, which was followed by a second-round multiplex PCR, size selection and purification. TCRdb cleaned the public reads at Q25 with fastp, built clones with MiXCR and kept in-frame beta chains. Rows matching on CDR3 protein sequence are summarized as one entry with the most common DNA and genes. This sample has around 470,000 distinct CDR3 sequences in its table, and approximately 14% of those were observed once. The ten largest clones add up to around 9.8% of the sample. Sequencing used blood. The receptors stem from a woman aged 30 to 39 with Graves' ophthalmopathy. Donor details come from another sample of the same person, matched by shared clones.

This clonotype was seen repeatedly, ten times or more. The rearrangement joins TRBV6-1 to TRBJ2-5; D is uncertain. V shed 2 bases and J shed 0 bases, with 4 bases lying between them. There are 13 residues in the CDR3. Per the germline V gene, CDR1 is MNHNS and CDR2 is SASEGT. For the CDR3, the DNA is TGTGCCAGCAGTGAAACAGACCAAGAGACCCAGTACTTC. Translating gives CASSETDQETQYF.

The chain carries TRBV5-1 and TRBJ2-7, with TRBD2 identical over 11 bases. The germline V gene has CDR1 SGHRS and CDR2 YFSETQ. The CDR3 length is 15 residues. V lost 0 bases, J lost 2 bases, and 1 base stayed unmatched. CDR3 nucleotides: TGCGCCAGCAGCTTGGTTAGCGGGAGGGCCTACGAGCAGTACTTC. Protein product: CASSLVSGRAYEQYF.

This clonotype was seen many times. The CDR3 nucleotides are TGTGCCAGCAGACCTGGGGGGCCGGTGGGGGGCCGAAATTCACCCCTCCACTTT. Translation: CASRPGGPVGGRNSPLHF. The chain joins TRBV27 to TRBJ1-6, with D maybe TRBD1 (6 bases). The V gene lost 6 bases and the J gene lost 7 bases, with 25 bases spanning the gap. This CDR3 spans 18 amino acids. Germline CDR1 is MNHEY and CDR2 is SMNVEV (reference sequence).

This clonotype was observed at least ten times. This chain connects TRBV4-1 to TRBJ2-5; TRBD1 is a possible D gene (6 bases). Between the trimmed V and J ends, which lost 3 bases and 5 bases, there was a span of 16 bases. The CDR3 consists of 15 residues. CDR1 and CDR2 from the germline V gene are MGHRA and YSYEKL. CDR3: CASSHRSGDTETQYF. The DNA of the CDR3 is TGCGCCAGCAGCCACCGATCCGGGGACACCGAGACCCAGTACTTC.

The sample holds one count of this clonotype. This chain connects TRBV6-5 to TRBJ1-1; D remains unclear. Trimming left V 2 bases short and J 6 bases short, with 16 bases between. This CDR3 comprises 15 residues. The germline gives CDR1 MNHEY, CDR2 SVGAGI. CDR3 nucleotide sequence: TGTGCCAGCAGTTACAAACTGGACGAGGGCGCTGAAGCTTTCTTT. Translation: CASSYKLDEGAEAFF.

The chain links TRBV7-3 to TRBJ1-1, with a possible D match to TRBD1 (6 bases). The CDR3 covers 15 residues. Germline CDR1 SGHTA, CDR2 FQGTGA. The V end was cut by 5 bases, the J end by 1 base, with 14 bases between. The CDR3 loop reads CASSPSGGGNTEAFF. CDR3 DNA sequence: TGTGCCAGCAGCCCGTCGGGAGGGGGGAACACTGAAGCTTTCTTT.

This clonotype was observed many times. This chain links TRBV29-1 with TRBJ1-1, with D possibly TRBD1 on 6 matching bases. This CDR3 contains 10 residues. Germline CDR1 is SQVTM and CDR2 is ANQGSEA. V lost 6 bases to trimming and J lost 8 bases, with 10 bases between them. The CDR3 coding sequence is TGCAGCGTGACTGGGGGCGAAGCTTTCTTT. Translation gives CSVTGGEAFF.

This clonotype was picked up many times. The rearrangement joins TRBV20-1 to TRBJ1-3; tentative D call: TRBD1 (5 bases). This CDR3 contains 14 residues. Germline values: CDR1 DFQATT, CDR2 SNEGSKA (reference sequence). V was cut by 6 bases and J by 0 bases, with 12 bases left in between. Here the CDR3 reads CSAGGTDSGNTIYF. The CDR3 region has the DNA TGCAGTGCCGGGGGGACGGACTCTGGAAACACCATATATTTT.

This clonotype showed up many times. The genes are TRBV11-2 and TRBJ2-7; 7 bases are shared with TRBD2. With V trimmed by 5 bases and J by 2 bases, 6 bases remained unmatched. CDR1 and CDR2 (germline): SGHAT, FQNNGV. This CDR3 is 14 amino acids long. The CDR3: CASSRAGITYEQYF. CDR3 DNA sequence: TGTGCCAGCAGCCGAGCGGGAATAACCTACGAGCAGTACTTC.

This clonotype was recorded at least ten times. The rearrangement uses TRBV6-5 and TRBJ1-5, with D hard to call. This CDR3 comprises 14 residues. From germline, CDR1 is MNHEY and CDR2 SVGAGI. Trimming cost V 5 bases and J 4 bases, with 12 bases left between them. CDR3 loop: CASSPVVQNQPQHF. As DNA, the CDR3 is TGTGCCAGCAGTCCCGTCGTACAAAATCAGCCCCAGCATTTT.

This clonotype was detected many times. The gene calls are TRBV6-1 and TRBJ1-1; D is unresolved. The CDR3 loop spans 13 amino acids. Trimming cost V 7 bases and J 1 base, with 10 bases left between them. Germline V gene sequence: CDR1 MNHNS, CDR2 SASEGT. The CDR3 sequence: CASTSSRNTEAFF. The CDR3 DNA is TGTGCCAGCACCTCCTCCAGGAACACTGAAGCTTTCTTT.

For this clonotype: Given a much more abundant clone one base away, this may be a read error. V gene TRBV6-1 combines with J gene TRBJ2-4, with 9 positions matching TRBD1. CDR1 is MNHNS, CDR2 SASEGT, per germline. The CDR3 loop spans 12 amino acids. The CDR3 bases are TGTGCCAGCAAACAGGGGGCGGACATTCGGTACTTC. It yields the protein CASKQGADIRYF.

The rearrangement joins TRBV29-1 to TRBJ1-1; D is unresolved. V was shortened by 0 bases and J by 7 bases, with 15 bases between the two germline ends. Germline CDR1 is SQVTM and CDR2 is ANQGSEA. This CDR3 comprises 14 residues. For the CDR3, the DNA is TGCAGCGTTGAAGATCTATTCAGTAAAAATGAAGCTTTCTTT. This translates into CSVEDLFSKNEAFF.

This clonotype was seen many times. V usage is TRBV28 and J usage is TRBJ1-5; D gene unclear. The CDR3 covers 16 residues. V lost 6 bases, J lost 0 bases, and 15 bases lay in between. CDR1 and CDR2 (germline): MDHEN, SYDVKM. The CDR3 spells CASSAVRWYSNQPQHF. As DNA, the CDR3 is TGTGCCAGCAGCGCCGTTCGTTGGTATAGCAATCAGCCCCAGCATTTT.

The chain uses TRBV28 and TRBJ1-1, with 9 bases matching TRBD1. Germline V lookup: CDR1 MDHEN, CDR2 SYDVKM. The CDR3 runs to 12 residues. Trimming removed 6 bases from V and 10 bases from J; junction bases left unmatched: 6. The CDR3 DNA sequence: TGTGCCAGCAGCTTACAGGGGGCGAGAGCTTTCTTT. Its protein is CASSLQGARAFF.

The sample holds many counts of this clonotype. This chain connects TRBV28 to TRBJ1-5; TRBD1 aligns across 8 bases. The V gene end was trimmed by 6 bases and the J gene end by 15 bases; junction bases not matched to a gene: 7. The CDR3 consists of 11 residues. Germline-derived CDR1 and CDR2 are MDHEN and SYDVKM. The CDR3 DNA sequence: TGTGCCAGCAGCAAGGACAGGGCCGCGCATTTT. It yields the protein CASSKDRAAHF.

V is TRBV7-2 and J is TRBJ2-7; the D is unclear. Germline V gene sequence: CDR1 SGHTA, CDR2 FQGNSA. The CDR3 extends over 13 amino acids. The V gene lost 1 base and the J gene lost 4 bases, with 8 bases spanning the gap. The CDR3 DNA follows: TGTGCCAGCAGCTTAGGAGCGTGGTACGAGCAGTACTTC. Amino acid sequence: CASSLGAWYEQYF.

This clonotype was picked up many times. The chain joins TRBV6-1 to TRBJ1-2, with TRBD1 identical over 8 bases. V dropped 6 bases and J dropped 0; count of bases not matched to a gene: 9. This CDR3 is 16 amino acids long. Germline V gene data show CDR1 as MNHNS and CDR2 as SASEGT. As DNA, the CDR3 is TGTGCCAGCAGACCATCGAGGGACAGGCCTAACTATGGCTACACCTTC. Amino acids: CASRPSRDRPNYGYTF.

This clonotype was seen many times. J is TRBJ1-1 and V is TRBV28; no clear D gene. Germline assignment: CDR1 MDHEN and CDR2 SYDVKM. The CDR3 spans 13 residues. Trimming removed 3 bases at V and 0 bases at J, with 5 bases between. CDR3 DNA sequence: TGTGCCAGCAGTTTTGCAGTGAACACTGAAGCTTTCTTT. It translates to CASSFAVNTEAFF.

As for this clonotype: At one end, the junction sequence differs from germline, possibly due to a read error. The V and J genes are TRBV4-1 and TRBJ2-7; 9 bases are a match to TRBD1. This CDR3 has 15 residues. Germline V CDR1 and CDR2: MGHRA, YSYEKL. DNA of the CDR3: TGCGCCAGCAGCCCCAACAGGGGGCGAACTTACGAGCAGTGCTTC. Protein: CASSPNRGRTYEQCF.

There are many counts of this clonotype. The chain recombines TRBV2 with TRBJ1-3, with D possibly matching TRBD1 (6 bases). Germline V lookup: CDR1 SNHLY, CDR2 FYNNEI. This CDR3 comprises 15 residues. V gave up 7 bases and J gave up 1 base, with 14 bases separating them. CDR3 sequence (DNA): TGTGCCAGCACCCGGGACATTTCGTCTGGAAACACCATATATTTT. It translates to CASTRDISSGNTIYF.